This T cell receptor beta chain was sequenced in a study of beta chain features in type 1 diabetes. Study-wide context: No patient-donor differences in age, gender, total cells or subset yield. General observations from the study: Compared to healthy donors, patients appeared to have naive, central memory and Treg TCRB repertoires that were more alike. A PCR bias possibly favoring shorter templates would apply equally to patients and controls.

Sorting based on CD45RO/CCR7/CD25/CD127/CD95/CD27 separated CD4+ naive, central memory, regulatory and stem cell-like memory cells. cDNA synthesis used the whole RNA isolate, giving expressed TCRB sequences. TCRdb's table, derived via immunoSEQ multiplex PCR, lists solely in-frame clones and lacks some. The profile covers about 360,000 clones, with roughly 12% appearing a single time and around 0.015% taken by the ten largest. With regard to this clone: As yet, its antigen is unknown.

Trimming stripped 2 bases from V and 4 bases from J, with 11 bases between. The length of the CDR3 is 15 residues. Germline CDR1 and CDR2: SGHTA and FQGNSA. Sequencing was done on a sample of naive CD4+ T cells from blood. The gene calls are TRBV7-2 and TRBJ2-2; TRBD1 might be the D (6 bases). This TCR came from a man aged 18-30 years in good health. CDR3 DNA: TGTGCCAGCAGCTTAAACAGGGCGGCCACCGGGGAGCTGTTTTTT. Translated: CASSLNRAATGELFF.